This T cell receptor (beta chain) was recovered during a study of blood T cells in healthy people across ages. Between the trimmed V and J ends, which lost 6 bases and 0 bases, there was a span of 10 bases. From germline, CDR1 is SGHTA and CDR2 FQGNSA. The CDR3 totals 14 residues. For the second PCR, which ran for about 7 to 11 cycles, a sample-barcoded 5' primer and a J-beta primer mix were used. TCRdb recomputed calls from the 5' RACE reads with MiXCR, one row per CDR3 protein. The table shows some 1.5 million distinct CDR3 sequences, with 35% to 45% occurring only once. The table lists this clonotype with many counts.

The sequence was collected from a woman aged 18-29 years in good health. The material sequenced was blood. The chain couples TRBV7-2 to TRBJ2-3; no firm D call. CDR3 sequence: CASSFDRSTDTQYF. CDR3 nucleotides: TGTGCCAGCAGTTTCGATAGGAGCACAGATACGCAGTATTTT.